Described below is a single T cell receptor beta chain sequence and its context. Participants came from about two dozen US areas, aged about 18 to 95 years. The authors' processing: Reference gene primer amplification yielded estimated nucleated cell counts. This table comes from immunoSEQ multiplex PCR, and its TCRdb copy is limited to in-frame clones, with some not included. That table supplies the V and J calls and clone size; D and trimming were determined from the DNA. Here the sample spans some 150,000 clones, 75% to 90% being singletons. The CDR3 runs 14 residues. The germline V gene has CDR1 MGHRA and CDR2 YSYEKL. Between the trimmed V and J ends, which lost 4 bases and 5 bases, there was a span of 12 bases. These data originate in a study of blood T cell repertoires in COVID-19. Background on the study: Acute and convalescent COVID-19 samples came from the United States, Italy and Spain.

This sequence joins TRBV4-1 and TRBJ1-5; the D gene is possibly TRBD1 (5 bases). The source is a woman between 45 and 60 years old who had recovered from COVID-19. The sequencing input was PBMCs or T cells enriched from blood (not recorded which). The CDR3 sequence is CASSPGTQYQPQHF. The DNA for the CDR3 is TGCGCCAGCAGCCCCGGGACTCAATATCAGCCCCAGCATTTT.